This entry lists 10 T cell receptor beta chains sequenced from one sample in a study of cytomegalovirus exposure and HLA in healthy donors. The table came from immunoSEQ multiplex PCR; TCRdb's copy has only in-frame clones and leaves some out. The sample consists of 150,000 to 200,000 clones, 70% to 85% of them appearing once. Input material: PBMCs. The receptors here all came from a woman in her twenties or thirties in good health and CMV-seropositive.

CDR3 in amino acids: CASSLEGGGGYTF. The DNA of the CDR3 is TGCGCCAGCAGCTTGGAAGGGGGCGGTGGCTACACCTTC. This chain links TRBV5-1 with TRBJ1-2, with 7 bases lining up with TRBD1. This CDR3 is 13 amino acids long. Trimming at V came to 0 bases and at J to 7 bases, leaving 3 bases not matched to a gene. Germline loops: CDR1 SGHRS, CDR2 YFSETQ.

The CDR3 sequence is CASSLTRDRNTGELFF. Here the CDR3 DNA reads TGTGCCAGCAGTCTAACCCGGGACAGGAACACCGGGGAGCTGTTTTTT. This chain connects TRBV2 to TRBJ2-2; TRBD1 matches at 7 bases. CDR1 SNHLY and CDR2 FYNNEI come from the germline V gene. After removal of 5 bases from V and 1 base from J, the junction contained 7 bases not matched to a gene. The CDR3 length is 16 residues.

V is TRBV28 and J is TRBJ2-1; weak D call: TRBD2 (6 bases). Trimming stripped 6 bases from V and 2 bases from J, with 14 bases between. The germline gives CDR1 MDHEN, CDR2 SYDVKM. This CDR3 spans 15 amino acids. For the CDR3, the DNA is TGTGCCAGCAGCCCCTTGGGGGGAACCTACAATGAGCAGTTCTTC. It codes for CASSPLGGTYNEQFF.

V is TRBV9 and J is TRBJ2-1; D is unresolved. The CDR3 is 14 amino acids. Per germline, CDR1 SGDLS and CDR2 YYNGEE. The ends were cut back, 4 bases at V and 2 bases at J, with 10 bases in the middle. CDR3 in amino acids: CASSLRSAYNEQFF. The CDR3 region has the DNA TGTGCCAGCAGCCTCAGGTCGGCCTACAATGAGCAGTTCTTC. Combining the CDR3 with reference TRBV9 and TRBJ2-1 gives the whole variable domain DSGVTQTPKHLITATGQRVTLRCSPRSGDLSVYWYQQSLDQGLQFLIQYYNGEERAKGNILERFSAQQFPDLHSELNLSSLELGDSALYFCASSLRSAYNEQFFGPGTRLTVL.

V is TRBV18 and J is TRBJ1-5, with TRBD1 matching over 8 bases. Germline V gene data show CDR1 as KGHSH and CDR2 as LQKENI. With V trimmed by 6 bases and J by 6 bases, 7 bases remained unmatched. The CDR3 runs 14 residues. The CDR3 reads CASSPGTGTQPQHF. For the CDR3, the DNA is TGTGCCAGCTCGCCCGGGACAGGAACTCAGCCCCAGCATTTT.

This clone was seen just once. This rearrangement joins TRBV28 to TRBJ2-7, with TRBD2 identical over 11 bases. This CDR3 is 16 amino acids long. Germline CDR1 reads MDHEN; CDR2 reads SYDVKM. The junction had 9 bases not matched to a gene; V was cut back by 6 bases and J by 2 bases. The chain's CDR3 is CASSPLTSGSPYEQYF. The CDR3 DNA is TGTGCCAGCAGCCCCCTCACTAGCGGGAGCCCCTACGAGCAGTACTTC.

This chain connects TRBV7-9 to TRBJ2-5, with D tentatively TRBD2 (5 bases). Trimming cost V 9 bases and J 4 bases, with 18 bases left between them. CDR1 and CDR2 from the germline V gene are SEHNR and FQNEAQ (reference sequence). The CDR3 is 14 amino acids. This CDR3 is CASTGILRGETQYF. The CDR3 DNA reads as TGTGCCAGTACCGGGATCCTTAGAGGAGAGACCCAGTACTTC.

The chain joins TRBV30 to TRBJ2-2; 8 nucleotides agree with TRBD2. Per the germline V gene, CDR1 is GTSNPN and CDR2 is SVGIG (reference sequence). V shed 6 bases, J shed 6 bases, and the junction held 18 bases outside the gene matches. CDR3 length: 17 amino acids. CDR3 nucleotide sequence: TGTGCCTGCCACCGGACTAGCTCTCCCTCTTGGTCCGGGGAGCTGTTTTTT. Its translation: CACHRTSSPSWSGELFF.

The gene calls are TRBV11-1 and TRBJ2-7; TRBD1 is a possible D gene (6 bases). V lost 4 bases, J lost 6 bases, and 13 bases lay in between. The CDR3 consists of 13 residues. CDR1 is SGHAT and CDR2 is FQDESV in the germline V gene (reference sequence). The CDR3 DNA sequence: TGTGCCAGCAGCTCCAGGGGATCGGGCGAGCAGTACTTC. It is translated as CASSSRGSGEQYF.

The chain carries TRBV2 and TRBJ2-2; D is undetermined. The CDR3 totals 14 residues. Trimming pared 4 bases from V and 5 bases from J, leaving 11 bases between. CDR1 is SNHLY and CDR2 is FYNNEI in the germline V gene. In nucleotides, the CDR3 is TGTGCCAGCAGTGGCGACACCAGAACCGGGGAGCTGTTTTTT. This translates into CASSGDTRTGELFF.